The 22 T cell receptor beta chains in this list originate from one sample, sequenced in a study of T cell responses to AZD1222 COVID-19 vaccine. Libraries were prepared by immunoSEQ multiplex PCR; TCRdb keeps only in-frame clonotypes and omits some of them. There are over 150,000 clones in the sample; approximately 92% occur only once, and 0.8% to 1.3% lies in the top ten. Here the sequenced sample was peripheral blood, taken 28 days after the second dose of the MenACWY control vaccine. The receptors were gathered from an adult who received the MenACWY meningococcal vaccine as a control.

This clone turned up a few times. This chain links TRBV19 with TRBJ1-5, with D perhaps matching TRBD1 (5 bases). V dropped 8 bases and J dropped 2 bases, with 19 bases sitting between them. Germline CDR1 LNHDA, CDR2 SQIVND (reference sequence). CDR3 length: 16 amino acids. The CDR3, as DNA: TGTGCCAGTGAAGCCGGGGCAGGGTGGGGCAATCAGCCCCAGCATTTT. It translates to CASEAGAGWGNQPQHF.

The chain links TRBV6-2 or TRBV6-3 to TRBJ1-2; D might be TRBD1 (6 bases). The CDR3 runs 15 residues. Deletions cut 2 bases from V and 8 bases from J, with 18 bases between. From germline, CDR1 is MNHEY and CDR2 SVGEGT. DNA for the CDR3: TGTGCCAGCAGTTACACCCCTCCGGGGGCTCGGGGCTACACCTTC. Translating gives CASSYTPPGARGYTF.

The rearrangement joins TRBV7-9 to TRBJ1-1; D uncertain. Germline V gene lookup returns CDR1 SEHNR and CDR2 FQNEAQ (reference sequence). V was shortened by 3 bases and J by 3 bases, with 11 bases between the two germline ends. The CDR3 loop spans 14 amino acids. The CDR3 sequence: CASSFVSRDTEAFF. CDR3 sequence (DNA): TGTGCCAGCAGCTTTGTCTCCCGGGACACTGAAGCTTTCTTT.

The CDR3: CASSRGLAGLEQYF. The CDR3 DNA follows: TGTGCCAGCAGCCGGGGACTAGCGGGGTTGGAGCAGTACTTC. The V gene is TRBV13, the J gene TRBJ2-7, with TRBD2 matching 13 bases. The CDR3 length is 14 residues. Germline V gene sequence: CDR1 PRHDT, CDR2 FYEKMQ (reference sequence). V was clipped by 5 bases and J by 7 bases; unmatched bases: 5.

This chain connects TRBV6-6 to TRBJ1-2, with 7 bases matching TRBD1. V dropped 6 bases and J dropped 5; count of bases not matched to a gene: 15. CDR3 length: 16 amino acids. Germline V lookup: CDR1 MNHNY, CDR2 SVGAGI (reference sequence). CDR3 protein: CASSVDPRDSPYGYTF. As DNA, the CDR3 is TGTGCCAGCAGCGTCGATCCCCGGGACAGCCCATATGGCTACACCTTC.

This chain uses TRBV2 with TRBJ1-1; no definite D call. Germline CDR1 SNHLY, CDR2 FYNNEI. V lost 3 bases and J lost 0, with 8 bases in between. The CDR3 sequence is 14 residues long. This CDR3 reads CASSDKRMNTEAFF. The CDR3 DNA reads TGTGCCAGCAGTGATAAACGGATGAACACTGAAGCTTTCTTT.

The CDR3 spells CASSQDSGEGTEAFF. The CDR3 region has the DNA TGTGCCAGCAGCCAAGACTCAGGGGAAGGGACTGAAGCTTTCTTT. The V gene is TRBV4-2, the J gene TRBJ1-1; possibly TRBD1 for D (6 bases). Trimming took 0 bases from V and 5 from J, leaving 13 bases between them. CDR1 LGHNA and CDR2 YNFKEQ come from the germline V gene. The CDR3 extends over 15 amino acids.

The J gene is TRBJ1-2, the V gene TRBV6-5; a weak D match, TRBD1 (5 bases). The CDR3 is 15 residues long. V lost 5 bases, J lost 2 bases, and 15 bases lay in between. In germline, CDR1 is MNHEY, CDR2 SVGAGI. CDR3 coding DNA: TGTGCCAGCAGTCCATTCCTCGGGGGAAACTATGGCTACACCTTC. Translated, it gives CASSPFLGGNYGYTF.

This chain links TRBV13 with TRBJ2-7; maybe TRBD2 (7 bases). This CDR3 region has 15 residues. Per the germline V gene, CDR1 is PRHDT and CDR2 is FYEKMQ (reference sequence). The ends were cut back, 4 bases at V and 2 bases at J, with 15 bases in the middle. DNA for the CDR3: TGTGCCAGCAGCTCCTTCCTAGGGGGGGCCTACGAGCAGTACTTC. This gives the protein CASSSFLGGAYEQYF.

This CDR3 reads CASSHPDYIGEKLFF. In nucleotides, the CDR3 is TGCGCCAGCAGCCATCCTGACTATATTGGTGAAAAACTGTTTTTT. The rearrangement links TRBV4-1 to TRBJ1-4; D is unclear. Trimming removed 3 bases from V and 7 bases from J, with 15 bases in between. CDR1 is MGHRA, CDR2 YSYEKL, per germline. This CDR3 comprises 15 residues.

The rearrangement uses TRBV11-2 and TRBJ2-5; a weak D match, TRBD1 (6 bases). The CDR3 length is 15 residues. CDR1 SGHAT and CDR2 FQNNGV come from the germline V gene. V lost 5 bases, J lost 5 bases, and 18 bases lay in between. CDR3 sequence: CASSPRGGHSETQYF. The DNA for the CDR3 is TGTGCCAGCAGCCCCCGTGGGGGCCATTCGGAGACCCAGTACTTC.

The chain joins TRBV18 to TRBJ1-6; no reliable D call. Germline loops: CDR1 KGHSH, CDR2 LQKENI. The CDR3 has 15 amino acids. V was cut by 4 bases and J by 6 bases, with 13 bases left in between. CDR3 protein: CASSRGIKGNSPLHF. The CDR3 nucleotides are TGTGCCAGCTCACGTGGGATCAAGGGTAATTCACCCCTCCACTTT.

This chain joins TRBV6-5 and TRBJ1-3; 9 bases fit TRBD1. Germline values: CDR1 MNHEY, CDR2 SVGAGI. The CDR3 is 15 residues long. J gave up 2 bases and V 6 bases, and 5 bases lay outside the gene matches. The CDR3 bases are TGTGCCAGCAGGCCTACAGGGGGCACTGGAAACACCATATATTTT. This codes for CASRPTGGTGNTIYF.

This chain joins TRBV5-1 and TRBJ2-6, with 11 bases identical to TRBD1. In germline, CDR1 is SGHRS, CDR2 YFSETQ. J lost 2 bases, V lost 0 bases, and 4 bases had no gene match. CDR3 length equals 18 residues. The CDR3 DNA follows: TGCGCCAGCAGCTTGGGCGGACAGGGGGCTACTGGGGCCAACGTCCTGACTTTC. This gives the protein CASSLGGQGATGANVLTF.

This sequence joins TRBV2 and TRBJ2-5; D uncertain. CDR1 is SNHLY, CDR2 FYNNEI, per germline. The V gene lost 6 bases and the J gene lost 5 bases, with 16 bases spanning the gap. The CDR3 has 14 amino acids. CDR3 in DNA: TGTGCCAGCAGGAGAAGGACCCAAGGGGAGACCCAGTACTTC. As protein: CASRRRTQGETQYF.

The chain uses TRBV13 and TRBJ1-2; no reliable D call. CDR1 is PRHDT, CDR2 FYEKMQ, per germline (reference sequence). V was trimmed by 1 base and J by 9 bases, leaving 18 bases between them. The CDR3 is 15 amino acids. DNA of the CDR3: TGTGCCAGCAGCTTAGTCCCCCCGGCAGTCCGAAGCTACACCTTC. This gives the protein CASSLVPPAVRSYTF.

This chain uses TRBV7-9 with TRBJ1-1, with a weak D call TRBD1 (6 bases). This CDR3 has 14 amino acids. Germline lookup yields CDR1 SEHNR and CDR2 FQNEAQ (reference sequence). Trimming took off 5 bases at V and 5 bases at J, with 15 bases between the two ends. The DNA of the CDR3 is TGTGCCAGCAGCCCCTTCCGACAGGCAACTGAAGCTTTCTTT. Translated: CASSPFRQATEAFF.

In regard to this clone: Distinct nucleotide sequences in the sample also encode this CDR3. The chain uses TRBV12-3 or TRBV12-4 and TRBJ1-5; D remains unclear. This CDR3 comprises 13 residues. Deletions cut 0 bases from V and 4 bases from J, with 4 bases between. In nucleotides, the CDR3 is TGTGCCAGCAGTTTAGCGGGTAATCAGCCCCAGCATTTT. The encoded protein is CASSLAGNQPQHF.

V is TRBV23-1 and J is TRBJ1-2; D call uncertain. TRBV23-1 is an ORF for which the function is uncertain. V was pared by 6 bases and J by 0 bases, with 20 bases between. CDR3 length equals 17 residues. CDR3 bases: TGCGCCAGCAGCCAACGTAGTAGGCGGGAAGCTAACTATGGCTACACCTTC. Translation gives CASSQRSRREANYGYTF.

This chain connects TRBV30 to TRBJ2-1; D is unclear. V was clipped by 4 bases and J by 7 bases, with 14 bases between them. The germline gives CDR1 GTSNPN, CDR2 SVGIG (reference sequence). The CDR3 has 13 residues. In nucleotides, the CDR3 is TGTGCCTGGATCCCGTCAAAGGGAAATGAGCAGTTCTTC. Translating gives CAWIPSKGNEQFF.

The chain links TRBV3-1 (or the pseudogene TRBV3-2) to TRBJ2-1; the D gene is possibly TRBD1 (5 bases). Germline CDR1 reads LGHDT; CDR2 reads YNNKEL (reference sequence). V was pared by 0 bases and J by 7 bases, with 28 bases between. This CDR3 contains 20 residues. Here the CDR3 DNA reads TGTGCCAGCAGCCAAGATATCTGGCACAGGAAATTTGGACGCGCGAATGAGCAGTTCTTC. Amino acids: CASSQDIWHRKFGRANEQFF.

The rearrangement joins TRBV6-5 to TRBJ2-5; 7 nucleotides match TRBD2. CDR3 length: 14 amino acids. Trimming took 5 bases from V and 1 from J; bases not matched to a gene: 4. Germline V gives CDR1 MNHEY, CDR2 SVGAGI. Here the CDR3 reads CASSRGGSQETQYF. The CDR3, as DNA: TGTGCCAGCAGTCGGGGAGGGTCCCAAGAGACCCAGTACTTC.